The clone carrying this TCR beta chain was counted at least ten times. Between the trimmed V and J ends, which lost 5 bases and 8 bases, there was a span of 18 bases. This CDR3 spans 14 amino acids. Germline assignment: CDR1 SGHTA and CDR2 FQGNSA. The data originate from a study of regulatory T cells in long-lasting Graves disease. According to the study, TCR beta libraries were built with iRepertoire HTBI primers and CDR3-region Arm-PCR. Study processing details: Spanning all samples, the identified segments comprised around 62 TRBV and around 13 TRBJ. TCRdb analysed the multiplex PCR reads with MiXCR anew, one entry per CDR3 protein. The V and J calls follow TCRdb's processing rather than the paper's. Here the sample spans roughly 500,000 distinct CDR3 sequences, around 11% being singletons. The time point denotes: newly diagnosed GD, antithyroid drugs for less than 3 months. With RNA extracted from PBMCs as input, the TCR library was made.

These same records also appear under a second study, on T cells in Graves' hyperthyroidism and ophthalmopathy. According to that study: Among the patients, aged 18 to 65, hyperthyroidism was newly diagnosed and had lasted under 2 months. HTBI primers drove first-round RT-PCR of the TCR CDR3. Appearing also in blood were most of the thyroid clonotypes expanded above 0.001.

The chain joins TRBV7-2 to TRBJ1-2; a weak D match, TRBD1 (5 bases). This sequence originates from a woman aged 30 to 39 with Graves disease. The specimen comprised peripheral blood mononuclear cells (PBMCs), sampled at new diagnosis, from a patient treated with antithyroid drugs. Written as DNA, the CDR3 is TGTGCCAGCAGCCTCAGGGTCCTTGGACGGGGCTACACCTTC. As protein: CASSLRVLGRGYTF.